A selection of T cell receptor beta chains follows, all from one sample in a study of Ad26.COV2.S vaccination and SARS-CoV-2 variants. Libraries were prepared by immunoSEQ multiplex PCR; TCRdb keeps only in-frame clonotypes and omits some of them. The profile shows about 680,000 clones, more than 70% of them singletons. The source material was peripheral blood, sampled in a trial of Ad26.COV2.S vaccine versus placebo. These receptors came from a person between 18 and 60 years old who received the Ad26.COV2.S COVID-19 vaccine or a placebo. Each CDR3 is given with its conserved first and last residue. A D gene is named only where the DNA matches it firmly. The size entry is marked missing in some rows and otherwise reads once, few, many or a size class.

>NA|TRBJ1-3|TRBD1|TRBV4-3
CASSQRTGGRGNTIYF
TGCGCCAGCAGCCAAAGGACAGGGGGACGTGGAAACACCATATATTTT
>NA|TRBJ2-5|TRBD2|TRBV2
CASSEAGRWTSSETQYF
TGTGCCAGCAGTGAAGCGGGGCGGTGGACTAGCTCGGAGACCCAGTACTTC
>NA|TRBJ2-5|NA|TRBV6-4
CASSPEVGETQYF
TGTGCCAGCAGCCCAGAGGTGGGAGAGACCCAGTACTTC
>few|TRBJ1-5|TRBD1|TRBV6-5
CATGGGSSNQPQHF
TGTGCCACAGGGGGAGGGTCTAGCAATCAGCCCCAGCATTTT
>NA|TRBJ2-1|NA|TRBV30
CAWSKSTVGNEQFF
TGTGCCTGGAGTAAGTCGACAGTAGGAAATGAGCAGTTCTTC
>NA|TRBJ2-2|TRBD1|TRBV5-1
CASSLEQGALGGELFF
TGCGCCAGCAGCTTGGAACAGGGGGCGCTTGGCGGGGAGCTGTTTTTT
>NA|TRBJ2-7|TRBD1|TRBV12-3/TRBV12-4
CASSFGQGDEQYF
TGTGCCAGCAGTTTCGGACAGGGGGACGAGCAGTACTTC
>NA|TRBJ2-1|NA|TRBV15
CATSPSGVRGRFRDEQFF
TGTGCCACCAGCCCCAGTGGTGTTAGGGGGAGGTTTCGGGATGAGCAGTTCTTC
>NA|TRBJ2-5|TRBD2|TRBV6-5
CASSHRLARETQYF
TGTGCCAGCAGTCACCGACTAGCCCGGGAGACCCAGTACTTC
>NA|TRBJ2-1|NA|TRBV7-9
CASSFRPRSSYNEQFF
TGTGCCAGCAGCTTCCGACCCCGGAGCTCCTACAATGAGCAGTTCTTC
>few|TRBJ2-5|TRBD2|TRBV15
CATSNPGGPSGETQYF
TGTGCCACCAGCAATCCGGGAGGGCCCTCGGGAGAGACCCAGTACTTC
>NA|TRBJ2-7|NA|TRBV29-1
CSVVDPDSYEQYF
TGCAGCGTTGTGGACCCCGACTCCTACGAGCAGTACTTC
>once|TRBJ2-2|TRBD1|TRBV19
CASSPGGGGELFF
TGTGCCAGTAGTCCAGGGGGCGGCGGGGAGCTGTTTTTT
>NA|TRBJ1-5|TRBD1|TRBV18
CASSRDRDQPQHF
TGTGCCAGCTCCCGAGACAGGGATCAGCCCCAGCATTTT
>NA|TRBJ1-6|NA|TRBV3-1/TRBV3-2
CASSQDWGDSPLHF
TGTGCCAGCAGCCAAGATTGGGGGGATTCACCCCTCCACTTT
>once|TRBJ1-6|TRBD1|TRBV13
CASSLGGQGLSPLHF
TGTGCCAGCAGCTTAGGGGGACAGGGGTTATCACCCCTCCACTTT
>few|TRBJ1-2|NA|TRBV2
CASSADSWSIGYTF
TGTGCCAGCAGTGCCGACAGCTGGAGCATTGGCTACACCTTC
>NA|TRBJ2-5|NA|TRBV15
CATSRVLGVRVETQYF
TGTGCCACCAGCAGAGTATTAGGAGTGCGTGTGGAGACCCAGTACTTC
>NA|TRBJ1-2|NA|TRBV5-5
CASSLSANYGYTF
TGTGCCAGCAGCTTGTCAGCTAACTATGGCTACACCTTC
>NA|TRBJ1-3|TRBD1|TRBV7-9
CASSFTGAGNTIYF
TGTGCCAGCAGCTTCACAGGGGCTGGAAACACCATATATTTT
>NA|TRBJ2-5|NA|TRBV27
CASSLIGGVTQYF
TGTGCCAGCAGTTTAATAGGCGGCGTGACCCAGTACTTC
>NA|TRBJ2-6|NA|TRBV2
CASTRVGSGANVLTF
TGTGCCAGCACGAGGGTGGGCTCTGGGGCCAACGTCCTGACTTTC
>NA|TRBJ2-5|NA|TRBV5-1
CASSLAEGRETQYF
TGCGCCAGCAGCTTGGCTGAGGGTAGGGAGACCCAGTACTTC
>NA|TRBJ2-1|TRBD1|TRBV7-9
CASSSDRVEQFF
TGTGCCAGCAGCTCCGACAGGGTTGAGCAGTTCTTC
>NA|TRBJ1-1|NA|TRBV3-1/TRBV3-2
CASTQEGVEAFF
TGTGCCAGCACCCAAGAGGGTGTAGAAGCTTTCTTT
>NA|TRBJ1-4|TRBD1|TRBV5-1
CASSTSTGPEKLFF
TGCGCCAGCAGCACCTCGACAGGGCCTGAAAAACTGTTTTTT
>once|TRBJ2-3|NA|TRBV20-1
CSRQADDTQYF
TGCAGCCGACAGGCGGACGATACGCAGTATTTT
>once|TRBJ2-3|NA|TRBV19
CASSLTGNTDTQYF
TGTGCCAGTAGCCTGACAGGTAACACAGATACGCAGTATTTT
>NA|TRBJ2-7|NA|TRBV10-3
CAISEKEPRYEQYF
TGTGCCATCAGTGAGAAAGAACCGAGGTACGAGCAGTACTTC
>NA|TRBJ1-2|TRBD1|TRBV6-6
CASSLGQGAGYTF
TGTGCCAGCAGCCTAGGACAGGGGGCTGGCTACACCTTC
>NA|TRBJ1-4|NA|TRBV21-1
CASSKGLTASFGTNEKLFF
TGTGCCAGCAGCAAAGGGCTGACAGCTAGTTTTGGAACTAATGAAAAACTGTTTTTT
>NA|TRBJ2-1|NA|TRBV27
CASKEQNPDNEQFF
TGTGCCAGCAAGGAACAGAACCCTGACAATGAGCAGTTCTTC
>NA|TRBJ1-1|TRBD1|TRBV5-1
CASSLSRTGLNTEAFF
TGCGCCAGCAGCTTGTCGCGGACAGGTCTGAACACTGAAGCTTTCTTT
>NA|TRBJ1-1|TRBD1|TRBV24-1
CATSDLEGAGTEAFF
TGTGCCACCAGTGATTTGGAGGGGGCGGGCACTGAAGCTTTCTTT
>NA|TRBJ2-5|TRBD2|TRBV9
CASSQGGAGVRETQYF
TGTGCCAGCAGCCAAGGGGGAGCGGGGGTAAGGGAGACCCAGTACTTC